This T cell receptor (beta chain) was sequenced in a study of cytomegalovirus exposure and HLA in healthy donors. General study points: Analysis was carried out at a later point, and it linked a missense DCLRE1C variant to TCR beta V- and J-gene trimming. In the analysis, some V segments, TRBV6-2 and TRBV6-3 included, were excluded as indistinguishable. The study listed some 160 cytomegalovirus-associated TCR beta chains.

The PCR had 60 Vbeta and 13 Jbeta primers. The repertoire was sequenced with immunoSEQ multiplex PCR; TCRdb's copy has only in-frame clones and lacks some. The sample contains about 140,000 clones, about 74% of which appear only once. Germline V gives CDR1 SQVTM, CDR2 ANQGSEA. The CDR3 covers 14 residues. J gave up 3 bases and V 4 bases, and 2 bases lay outside the gene matches. This clone has a handful of counts. Its antigen is not identified. This chain joins TRBV29-1 and TRBJ2-1, with 11 nucleotides matching TRBD1. The receptor was isolated from a man aged 35 to 55 in good health and CMV-seronegative. Sequenced material: PBMCs. The CDR3 reads CSVVGTGGYNEQFF. The CDR3 nucleotides read TGCAGCGTTGTGGGGACAGGGGGCTACAATGAGCAGTTCTTC.